The present T cell receptor (beta chain) was sequenced within a study of beta chain features in type 1 diabetes. The overall study: The samples had around 98 million sorted cells examined in all.

CD4+ naive, central memory, regulatory and stem cell-like memory subsets were isolated by sorting on CD45RO/CCR7/CD25/CD127/CD95/CD27. Since all of the isolated RNA was reverse transcribed, expressed TCRB transcripts were what got sequenced. TCRdb's copy holds only in-frame clones and misses some; the assay was immunoSEQ multiplex PCR. The table lists around 170,000 clones, approximately 9.1% of them singletons. CDR1 and CDR2 from the germline V gene are SGDLS and YYNGEE. Losses at the gene ends were 2 bases for V and 9 bases for J; bases not matched to a gene: 5. The CDR3 spans 13 residues. This clone turned up a few times. The target antigen is unknown. Regarding the study as a whole: Insertions at VDJ junctions were less frequent in type 1 diabetes patients. These patients also deleted more nucleotides at the same junctions. Moderate yet significant TCRB CDR3 shortening was seen in Type 1 diabetes patients in all four CD4+ subsets.

The genes are TRBV9 and TRBJ2-1; 7 bases fit TRBD1. The sequenced sample consisted of central memory CD4+ T cells from blood. The sequence was collected from a young woman with type 1 diabetes. CDR3 DNA sequence: TGTGCCAGCAGCGTCCGGACAGGCAGTGAGCAGTTCTTC. This translates into CASSVRTGSEQFF.